The TCR beta chain under discussion was sequenced for a study of T-cell memory formation after mild COVID-19. Study findings and constraints: That cross-reactive memory joined was suggested by some responding clones appearing in pre-infection memory. Clones that contracted clustered mainly in CM and EM if CD4+ and in EMRA if CD8+. CD4/CD8 balance characterized clones contracting day 15 to 85, and CD4+ skew characterized later expanders.

In TCRdb, the 5' RACE reads were re-called with MiXCR into one record per CDR3 protein. The repertoire holds hundreds of thousands of distinct CDR3 sequences, with approximately 19% as singletons. This clonotype was picked up a small number of times. Its antigen is not known. CDR3 length: 15 amino acids. Trimming cost V 4 bases and J 0 bases, with 9 bases left between them. Germline V gives CDR1 LGHNA, CDR2 YSLEER. The specimen was PBMCs or a T cell subset sorted from them (not recorded which). This clonotype was obtained from a man younger than 35 who had mild COVID-19 (a few samples of this study predate the infection). Cell type and time point are not known. The chain recombines TRBV4-3 with TRBJ2-2; possible D gene TRBD2, 5 bases. The CDR3 nucleotides are TGCGCCAGCAGCCCCGGGATGGCGAACACCGGGGAGCTGTTTTTT. Amino acids: CASSPGMANTGELFF.